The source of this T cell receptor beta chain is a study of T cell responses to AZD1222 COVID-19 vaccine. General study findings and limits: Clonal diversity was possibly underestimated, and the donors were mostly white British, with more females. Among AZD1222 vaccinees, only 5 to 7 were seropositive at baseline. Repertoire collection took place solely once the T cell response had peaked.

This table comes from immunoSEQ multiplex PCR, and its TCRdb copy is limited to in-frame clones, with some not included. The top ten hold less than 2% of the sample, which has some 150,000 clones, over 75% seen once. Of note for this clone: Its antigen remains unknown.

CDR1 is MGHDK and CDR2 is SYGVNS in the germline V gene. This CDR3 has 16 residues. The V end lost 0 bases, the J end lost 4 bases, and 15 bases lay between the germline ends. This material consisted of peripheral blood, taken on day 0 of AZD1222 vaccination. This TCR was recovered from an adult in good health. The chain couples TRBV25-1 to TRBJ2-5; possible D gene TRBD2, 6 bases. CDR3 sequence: CASSEYRQGGRETQYF. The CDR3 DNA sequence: TGTGCCAGCAGTGAATATAGGCAGGGAGGAAGAGAGACCCAGTACTTC.